The 19 T cell receptor beta chains listed next were all sequenced from one sample in a study of blood T cell repertoires in COVID-19. Assay used: immunoSEQ multiplex PCR; TCRdb lists only in-frame clones, some missing. This sample has about 330,000 clones, with 65% to 90% found just once. Input material: PBMCs or T cells enriched from blood (not recorded which). The receptors were gathered from a woman aged 18-29 years who had recovered from COVID-19.

The chain is built from TRBV12-3 or TRBV12-4 and TRBJ2-1; D uncertain. V lost 2 bases, J lost 8 bases, and 7 bases lay in between. The CDR3 loop spans 12 amino acids. Here the CDR3 reads CASSLQTDEQFF. The CDR3 nucleotides are TGTGCCAGCAGTTTACAAACTGATGAGCAGTTCTTC.

The V and J genes are TRBV19 and TRBJ2-4; D unresolved. CDR3 length: 11 residues. Trimming took 6 bases from V and 6 from J, leaving 6 bases between them. Germline assignment: CDR1 LNHDA and CDR2 SQIVND (reference sequence). DNA for the CDR3: TGTGCCAGTAGCCGACTAAACATTCAGTACTTC. Translation: CASSRLNIQYF.

This chain joins TRBV5-4 and TRBJ1-4; 8 bases line up with TRBD1. V shed 7 bases and J 1 base; nucleotides not matched to a gene: 6. Germline V lookup: CDR1 SGHNT, CDR2 YYREEE (reference sequence). The CDR3 is 15 amino acids. The CDR3 DNA reads TGTGCCAGCGGATCAGGGGGCCTAACTAATGAAAAACTGTTTTTT. The encoded protein is CASGSGGLTNEKLFF.

As regards this clone: One end of the junction does not line up with germline, which may come from a read error. The V gene is TRBV7-3, the J gene TRBJ2-3; TRBD2 aligns across 11 bases. Germline CDR1 SGHTA, CDR2 FQGTGA. CDR3 size: 16 residues. The chain's CDR3 is CASSLIAGGFGDTQYF. CDR3 nucleotide sequence: TGTGCCAGCAGTTTAATAGCGGGAGGGTTCGGGGATACGCAGTATTTT. Based on the CDR3 plus reference TRBV7-3 and TRBJ2-3, the full variable domain is GAGVSQTPSNKVTEKGKYVELRCDPISGHTALYWYRQSLGQGPEFLIYFQGTGAADDSGLPNDRFFAVRPEGSVSTLKIQRTERGDSAVYLCASSLIAGGFGDTQYFGPGTRLTVL.

V usage is TRBV3-1 (or the pseudogene TRBV3-2) and J usage is TRBJ2-7, with 7 bases identical to TRBD1. CDR1 and CDR2 (germline): LGHDT, YNNKEL (reference sequence). This CDR3 comprises 15 residues. With 0 bases clipped from V and 3 bases from J, the junction kept 5 bases outside the gene matches. The CDR3 loop is CASSQDGTEFYEQYF. The CDR3 DNA reads as TGTGCCAGCAGCCAAGATGGGACAGAGTTCTACGAGCAGTACTTC.

The V and J genes are TRBV27 and TRBJ1-2; D remains ambiguous. The CDR3 runs 14 residues. The V end lost 5 bases, the J end lost 4 bases, and 14 bases lay between the germline ends. Germline values: CDR1 MNHEY, CDR2 SMNVEV (reference sequence). The CDR3 region has the DNA TGTGCCAGCAGTCCAGACTTCCTATTCTATGGCTACACCTTC. It codes for CASSPDFLFYGYTF.

This clone was counted a single time. J is TRBJ2-1 and V is TRBV6-1, with TRBD2 matching over 10 bases. CDR3 size: 16 residues. The germline V gene has CDR1 MNHNS and CDR2 SASEGT. J was trimmed by 4 bases and V by 2 bases; bases with no gene match: 5. The CDR3 here is CASSESVAGGYNEQFF. DNA of the CDR3: TGTGCCAGCAGTGAAAGCGTAGCGGGGGGATACAATGAGCAGTTCTTC.

The gene calls are TRBV30 and TRBJ1-5; no firm D call. The CDR3 length is 14 residues. In germline, CDR1 is GTSNPN, CDR2 SVGIG (reference sequence). Trimming shortened V by 0 bases and J by 5 bases, and 11 bases separated the two germline ends. CDR3 residues: CAWSVMRADQPQHF. As DNA, the CDR3 is TGTGCCTGGAGTGTAATGCGGGCAGATCAGCCCCAGCATTTT.

The rearrangement uses TRBV7-2 and TRBJ2-7; 7 positions match TRBD2. V gave up 3 bases and J gave up 4 bases; unmatched junction bases: 9. This CDR3 has 15 residues. The germline V gene encodes CDR1 SGHTA and CDR2 FQGNSA. This chain's CDR3 is CASSLGGERNYEQYF. The CDR3 DNA is TGTGCCAGCAGCTTGGGAGGGGAGAGAAATTACGAGCAGTACTTC.

The chain is built from TRBV6-1 and TRBJ2-2; the D gene is possibly TRBD2 (7 bases). This CDR3 has 21 amino acids. V was trimmed by 2 bases and J by 2 bases, leaving 27 bases between them. The germline gives CDR1 MNHNS, CDR2 SASEGT. The CDR3, as DNA: TGTGCCAGCAGTGAAATACGGGGGGCAAGGGAGTTGATGCGAAACACCGGGGAGCTGTTTTTT. Amino acid sequence: CASSEIRGARELMRNTGELFF.

The chain carries TRBV27 and TRBJ1-2; D is possibly TRBD1 (5 bases). V lost 8 bases and J 4 bases, leaving 23 bases between the germline ends. Germline CDR1 reads MNHEY; CDR2 reads SMNVEV (reference sequence). This CDR3 comprises 16 residues. The CDR3, as DNA: TGTGCCAGCTCCCCGTACCGCGGATCCAGGGTCTATGGCTACACCTTC. The encoded protein is CASSPYRGSRVYGYTF.

This rearrangement joins TRBV9 to TRBJ1-6, with D unclear. The V gene lost 3 bases and the J gene lost 14 bases, with 27 bases spanning the gap. The CDR3 covers 17 residues. Germline CDR1 reads SGDLS; CDR2 reads YYNGEE. In nucleotides, the CDR3 is TGTGCCAGCAGCGGATCCATTCAGACGGCCGGGGAAGGTTCCCTCCACTTT. This translates into CASSGSIQTAGEGSLHF.

This clone was picked up one time. This rearrangement joins TRBV28 to TRBJ1-2, with D possibly TRBD1 on 5 matching bases. V was trimmed by 7 bases and J by 8 bases, leaving 20 bases between them. This CDR3 has 14 amino acids. CDR1 and CDR2 from the germline V gene are MDHEN and SYDVKM. The CDR3 region is CASTPGGGIVGYTF. The DNA of the CDR3 is TGTGCCAGCACTCCCGGGGGAGGGATTGTGGGCTACACCTTC.

This chain links TRBV5-1 with TRBJ2-2; TRBD1 aligns across 7 bases. V lost 4 bases and J lost 3; bases outside the gene matches: 6. CDR3 size: 15 residues. Germline CDR1 reads SGHRS; CDR2 reads YFSETQ. The CDR3 region has the DNA TGCGCCAGCAGCGTTCAAACAGGGGACACCGGGGAGCTGTTTTTT. This translates into CASSVQTGDTGELFF.

The chain combines TRBV18 with TRBJ2-4, with D possibly TRBD1 on 6 matching bases. CDR1 KGHSH and CDR2 LQKENI come from the germline V gene. Trimming took off 2 bases at V and 7 bases at J, with 12 bases between the two ends. The CDR3 runs 14 residues. The CDR3 here is CASSPTGSLNIQYF. CDR3 sequence (DNA): TGTGCCAGCTCACCAACAGGGAGTCTGAACATTCAGTACTTC.

V and J are TRBV28 and TRBJ2-5; D is possibly TRBD2 (5 bases). The CDR3 length is 14 residues. Germline loops: CDR1 MDHEN, CDR2 SYDVKM. Trimming shortened V by 3 bases and J by 5 bases, and 13 bases separated the two germline ends. The CDR3 here is CASSLPLRGETQYF. The CDR3 region has the DNA TGTGCCAGCAGTTTGCCTCTCCGAGGGGAGACCCAGTACTTC.

This chain joins TRBV29-1 and TRBJ1-1; the D is unclear. The V gene's germline CDR1 is SQVTM and CDR2 ANQGSEA. The V end was cut by 7 bases, the J end by 1 base, with 13 bases between. The CDR3 extends over 13 amino acids. CDR3 sequence reads: CSARVLWNTEAFF. Here the CDR3 DNA reads TGCAGCGCCCGAGTCCTGTGGAACACTGAAGCTTTCTTT.

V gene TRBV5-1 combines with J gene TRBJ1-2, with TRBD1 matching over 12 bases. The CDR3 covers 18 residues. The V gene's germline CDR1 is SGHRS and CDR2 YFSETQ. V trimming: 4 bases; J trimming: 3 bases; junction bases outside the gene matches: 13. In DNA, the CDR3 is TGCGCCAGCAGCCGAAAGGAGGGACAGGGGGCAGAGGACTATGGCTACACCTTC. Residues: CASSRKEGQGAEDYGYTF.

J is TRBJ1-6 and V is TRBV12-5; 9 bases agree with TRBD1. CDR1 and CDR2 (germline): LGHNT, FRNRAP. Germline trimming cut 0 bases from V and 7 bases from J; bases unmatched to any gene: 4. This CDR3 has 16 amino acids. This CDR3 is CASGLVRTGENSPLHF. CDR3 bases: TGTGCTAGTGGTTTGGTACGGACAGGGGAGAATTCACCCCTCCACTTT.